The 8 T cell receptor beta chains reported below all come from one sample, sequenced in a study of T cells after yellow fever vaccination. TCRdb processed the 5' RACE reads anew with MiXCR; each CDR3 protein has one entry. The data contain about 350,000 distinct CDR3 sequences, under 15% of them seen just once; the ten biggest clones take up 3.2%. Sequenced here: CD4+ T cells sorted from PBMCs, sampled 15 days after the yellow fever booster vaccination. The receptor set was obtained from a man in his late teens or twenties who received the YFV17D yellow fever vaccine.

This clonotype was found a few times. This rearrangement joins TRBV19 to TRBJ1-2, with D possibly matching TRBD1 (5 bases). V was pared by 6 bases and J by 7 bases, with 15 bases between. The CDR3 runs to 13 residues. CDR1 is LNHDA and CDR2 is SQIVND in the germline V gene (reference sequence). CDR3 nucleotides: TGTGCCAGTAGCCTCCTTGGAGGGACTGGCTACACCTTC. This encodes CASSLLGGTGYTF.

V gene TRBV3-1 combines with J gene TRBJ2-6, with 8 bases identical to TRBD1. V gave up 2 bases and J gave up 3 bases; unmatched junction bases: 3. In germline, CDR1 is LGHDT, CDR2 YNNKEL (reference sequence). The CDR3 consists of 16 residues. The CDR3, as DNA: TGTGCCAGCAGCCAATACAGGGGGTATGGGGCCAACGTCCTGACTTTC. As protein: CASSQYRGYGANVLTF.

The sample holds a few counts of this clonotype. The chain uses TRBV19 and TRBJ2-7; 9 bases are a match to TRBD2. Germline CDR1 is LNHDA and CDR2 is SQIVND (reference sequence). This CDR3 has 15 amino acids. The V segment lost 4 bases and the J segment 3 bases; nucleotides outside the gene matches: 7. CDR3 amino acids: CASSSYSGGVYEQYF. Here the CDR3 DNA reads TGTGCCAGTAGTAGTTATAGCGGGGGAGTCTACGAGCAGTACTTC.

The chain employs TRBV6-4 and TRBJ1-2, with 11 bases that match TRBD1. The CDR3 spans 14 residues. J gave up 7 bases and V 5 bases, and 6 bases lay outside the gene matches. The germline V gene has CDR1 MRHNA and CDR2 SNTAGT. In DNA form, the CDR3 reads TGTGCCAGCAGTCCCGGACAGGGGGCTGTTGGCTACACCTTC. Translation: CASSPGQGAVGYTF.

This clonotype occurred many times. The CDR3 spells CASSYGTGDARDEQYF. CDR3 in DNA: TGTGCCAGCAGTTACGGGACAGGGGATGCTAGGGACGAGCAGTACTTC. This chain uses TRBV6-5 with TRBJ2-7; 10 bases line up with TRBD1. CDR1 is MNHEY and CDR2 is SVGAGI in the germline V gene. The CDR3 has 16 residues. Trimming took 2 bases from V and 5 from J; bases not matched to a gene: 9.

The gene calls are TRBV5-5 and TRBJ2-5, with 7 positions matching TRBD2. The CDR3 is 14 amino acids. With 0 bases clipped from V and 5 bases from J, the junction kept 4 bases outside the gene matches. Germline assignment: CDR1 SGHKS and CDR2 YYEKEE (reference sequence). CDR3 protein: CASSLASGVETQYF. In nucleotides, the CDR3 is TGTGCCAGCAGCTTGGCGAGCGGGGTCGAGACCCAGTACTTC. The entire variable domain, with the rest obtained from reference TRBV5-5 and TRBJ2-5, is as follows: DAGVTQSPTHLIKTRGQQVTLRCSPISGHKSVSWYQQVLGQGPQFIFQYYEKEERGRGNFPDRFSARQFPNYSSELNVNALLLGDSALYLCASSLASGVETQYFGPGTRLLVL.

This clonotype was seen a handful of times. The chain carries TRBV3-1 and TRBJ1-6, with TRBD1 as a possible D gene (5 bases). The CDR3 spans 14 residues. With 1 base removed from V and 10 bases from J, the gap between germline ends came to 11 bases. CDR1 and CDR2 (germline): LGHDT, YNNKEL (reference sequence). CDR3 nucleotide sequence: TGTGCCAGCAGCCAAGTAGGGGCCCGATCACCCCTCCACTTT. It is translated as CASSQVGARSPLHF. The whole variable domain, filled in from reference TRBV3-1 and TRBJ1-6, reads DTAVSQTPKYLVTQMGNDKSIKCEQNLGHDTMYWYKQDSKKFLKIMFSYNNKELIINETVPNRFSPKSPDKAHLNLHINSLELGDSAVYFCASSQVGARSPLHFGNGTRLTVT.

This clonotype has just a few counts. The rearrangement uses TRBV11-2 and TRBJ1-3, with TRBD1 matching over 8 bases. V was clipped by 5 bases and J by 0 bases; unmatched bases: 6. The CDR3 is 16 amino acids. The germline V gene has CDR1 SGHAT and CDR2 FQNNGV. DNA for the CDR3: TGTGCCAGCAGCCCTCTAGACAGGGGCTCTGGAAACACCATATATTTT. Protein: CASSPLDRGSGNTIYF.